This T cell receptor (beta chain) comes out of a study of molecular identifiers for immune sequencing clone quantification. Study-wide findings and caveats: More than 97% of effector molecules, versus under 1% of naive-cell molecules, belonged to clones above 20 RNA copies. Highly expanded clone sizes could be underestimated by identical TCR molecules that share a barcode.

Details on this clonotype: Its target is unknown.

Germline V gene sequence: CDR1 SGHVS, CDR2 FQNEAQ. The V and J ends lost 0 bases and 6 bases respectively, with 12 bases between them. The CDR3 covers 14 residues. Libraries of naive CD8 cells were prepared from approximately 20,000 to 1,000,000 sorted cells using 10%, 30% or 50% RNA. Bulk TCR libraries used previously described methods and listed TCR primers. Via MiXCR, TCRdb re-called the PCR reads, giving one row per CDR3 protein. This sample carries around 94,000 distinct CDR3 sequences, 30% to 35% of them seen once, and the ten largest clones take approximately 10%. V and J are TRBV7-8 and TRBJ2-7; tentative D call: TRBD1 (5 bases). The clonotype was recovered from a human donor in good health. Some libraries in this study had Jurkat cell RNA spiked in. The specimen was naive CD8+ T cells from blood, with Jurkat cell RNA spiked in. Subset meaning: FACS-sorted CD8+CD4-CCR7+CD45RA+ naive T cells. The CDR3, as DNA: TGTGCCAGCAGCTTAGCCGTCAGGGAAGTCGAGCAGTACTTC. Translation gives CASSLAVREVEQYF.